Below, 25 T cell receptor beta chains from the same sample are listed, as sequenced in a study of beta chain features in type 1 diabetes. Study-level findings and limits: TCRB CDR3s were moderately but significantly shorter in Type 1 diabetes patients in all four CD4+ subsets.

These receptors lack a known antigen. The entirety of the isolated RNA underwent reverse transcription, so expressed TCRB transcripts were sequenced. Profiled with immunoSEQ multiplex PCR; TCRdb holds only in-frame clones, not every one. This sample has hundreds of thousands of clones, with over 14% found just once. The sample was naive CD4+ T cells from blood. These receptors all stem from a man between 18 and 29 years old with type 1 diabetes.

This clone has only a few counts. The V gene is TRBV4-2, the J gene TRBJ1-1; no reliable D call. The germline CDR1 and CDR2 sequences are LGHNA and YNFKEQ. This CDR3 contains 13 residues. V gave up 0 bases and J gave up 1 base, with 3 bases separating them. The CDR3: CASSQEQNTEAFF. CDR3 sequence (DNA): TGTGCCAGCAGCCAAGAACAGAACACTGAAGCTTTCTTT.

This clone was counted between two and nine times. CDR3 DNA: TGTGCCAGCACCCCTAGCCTTAGCGGGGGGGCCCAGTACTTC. Residues: CASTPSLSGGAQYF. The J gene is TRBJ2-5, the V gene TRBV28; 11 positions match TRBD2. V shed 7 bases and J 9 bases; nucleotides not matched to a gene: 10. Germline CDR1 MDHEN, CDR2 SYDVKM. This CDR3 spans 14 amino acids.

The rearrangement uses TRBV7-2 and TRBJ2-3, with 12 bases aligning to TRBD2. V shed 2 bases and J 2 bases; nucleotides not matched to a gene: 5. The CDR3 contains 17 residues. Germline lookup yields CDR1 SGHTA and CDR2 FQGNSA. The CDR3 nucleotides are TGTGCCAGCAGCTTAAGACTAGCGGGGGATACCACAGATACGCAGTATTTT. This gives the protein CASSLRLAGDTTDTQYF.

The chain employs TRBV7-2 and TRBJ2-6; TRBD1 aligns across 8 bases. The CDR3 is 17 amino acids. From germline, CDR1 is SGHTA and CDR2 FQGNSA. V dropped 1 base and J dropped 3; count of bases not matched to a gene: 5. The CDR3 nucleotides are TGTGCCAGCAGCTTAGTTCCACAGGGGGGTGGGGCCAACGTCCTGACTTTC. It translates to CASSLVPQGGGANVLTF.

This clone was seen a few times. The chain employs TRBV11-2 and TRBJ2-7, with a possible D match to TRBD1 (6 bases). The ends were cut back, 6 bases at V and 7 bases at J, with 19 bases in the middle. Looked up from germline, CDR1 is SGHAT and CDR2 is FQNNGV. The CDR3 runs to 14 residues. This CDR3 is CASRSFRGIGEQYF. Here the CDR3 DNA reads TGTGCCAGCAGATCTTTCAGGGGCATTGGAGAGCAGTACTTC.

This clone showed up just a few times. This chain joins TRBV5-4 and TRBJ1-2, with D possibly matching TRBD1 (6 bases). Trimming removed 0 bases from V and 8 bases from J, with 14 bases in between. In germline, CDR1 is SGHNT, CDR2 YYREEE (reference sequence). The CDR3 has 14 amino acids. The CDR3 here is CASSLVFRGEGYTF. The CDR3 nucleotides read TGTGCCAGCAGCTTGGTCTTCAGGGGCGAGGGCTACACCTTC.

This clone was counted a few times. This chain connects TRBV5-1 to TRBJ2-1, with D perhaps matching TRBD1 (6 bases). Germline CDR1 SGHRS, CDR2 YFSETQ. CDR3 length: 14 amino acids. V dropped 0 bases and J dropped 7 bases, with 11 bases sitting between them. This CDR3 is CASSLGDRRNEQFF. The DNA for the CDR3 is TGCGCCAGCAGCTTGGGAGACAGGCGTAATGAGCAGTTCTTC.

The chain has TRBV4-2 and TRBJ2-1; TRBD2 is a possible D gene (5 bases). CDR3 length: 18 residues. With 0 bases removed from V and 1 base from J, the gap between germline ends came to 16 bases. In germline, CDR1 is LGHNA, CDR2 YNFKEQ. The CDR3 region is CASSQDDSRTFSYNEQFF. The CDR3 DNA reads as TGTGCCAGCAGCCAAGATGATAGTAGGACTTTTTCCTACAATGAGCAGTTCTTC.

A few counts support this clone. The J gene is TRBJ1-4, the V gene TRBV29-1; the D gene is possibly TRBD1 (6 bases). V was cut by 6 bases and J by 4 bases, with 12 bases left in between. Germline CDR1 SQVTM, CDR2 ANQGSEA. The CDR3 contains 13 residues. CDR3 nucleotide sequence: TGCAGCGTGATGACAGGACGTAATGAAAAACTGTTTTTT. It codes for CSVMTGRNEKLFF.

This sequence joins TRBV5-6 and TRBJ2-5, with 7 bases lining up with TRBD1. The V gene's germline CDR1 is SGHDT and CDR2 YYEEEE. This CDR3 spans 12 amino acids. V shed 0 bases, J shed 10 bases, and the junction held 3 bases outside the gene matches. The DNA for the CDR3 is TGTGCCAGCAGCTTGGTTCAGGGGGACCAGTACTTC. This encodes CASSLVQGDQYF.

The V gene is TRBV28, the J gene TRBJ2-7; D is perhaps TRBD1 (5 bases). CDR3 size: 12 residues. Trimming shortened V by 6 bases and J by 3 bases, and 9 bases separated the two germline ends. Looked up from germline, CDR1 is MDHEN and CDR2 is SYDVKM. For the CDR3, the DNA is TGTGCCAGCAGGTCCAGGGTCTACGAGCAGTACTTC. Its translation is CASRSRVYEQYF.

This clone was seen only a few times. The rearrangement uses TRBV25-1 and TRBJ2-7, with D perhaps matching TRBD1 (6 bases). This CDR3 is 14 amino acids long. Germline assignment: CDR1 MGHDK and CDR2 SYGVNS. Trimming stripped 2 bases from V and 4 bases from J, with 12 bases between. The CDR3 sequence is CASSEPRGGYEQYF. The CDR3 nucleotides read TGTGCCAGCAGTGAACCCAGGGGTGGTTACGAGCAGTACTTC.

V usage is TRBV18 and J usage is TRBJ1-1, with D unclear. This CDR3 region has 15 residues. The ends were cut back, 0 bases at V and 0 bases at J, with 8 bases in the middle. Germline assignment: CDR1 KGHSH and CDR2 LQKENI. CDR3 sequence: CASSPPGSLNTEAFF. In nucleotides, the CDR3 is TGTGCCAGCTCACCACCGGGCAGCTTGAACACTGAAGCTTTCTTT.

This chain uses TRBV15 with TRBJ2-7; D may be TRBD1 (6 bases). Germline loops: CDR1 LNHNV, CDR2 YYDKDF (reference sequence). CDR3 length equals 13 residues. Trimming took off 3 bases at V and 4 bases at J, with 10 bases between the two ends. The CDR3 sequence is CATSSAGEYEQYF. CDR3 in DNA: TGTGCCACCAGCAGCGCAGGGGAGTACGAGCAGTACTTC.

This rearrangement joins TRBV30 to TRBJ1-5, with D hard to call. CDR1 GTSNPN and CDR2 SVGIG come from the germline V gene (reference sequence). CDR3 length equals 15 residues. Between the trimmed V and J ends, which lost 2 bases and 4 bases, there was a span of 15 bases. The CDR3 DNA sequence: TGTGCCTGGAGTCAGCGGGCCATCGATAATCAGCCCCAGCATTTT. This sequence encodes CAWSQRAIDNQPQHF.

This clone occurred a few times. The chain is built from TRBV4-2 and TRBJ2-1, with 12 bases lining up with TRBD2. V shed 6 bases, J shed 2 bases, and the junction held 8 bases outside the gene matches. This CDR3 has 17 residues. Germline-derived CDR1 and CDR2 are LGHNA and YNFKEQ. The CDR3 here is CASRKTSGSSPYNEQFF. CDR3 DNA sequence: TGTGCCAGCAGAAAGACTAGCGGGAGTAGTCCCTACAATGAGCAGTTCTTC.

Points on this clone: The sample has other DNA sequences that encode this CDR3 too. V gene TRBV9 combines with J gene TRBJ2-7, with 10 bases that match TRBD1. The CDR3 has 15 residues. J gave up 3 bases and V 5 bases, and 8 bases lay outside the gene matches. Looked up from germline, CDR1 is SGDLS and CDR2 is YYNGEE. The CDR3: CASSGQGEVGYEQYF. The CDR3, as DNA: TGTGCCAGCAGTGGACAGGGGGAGGTCGGCTACGAGCAGTACTTC. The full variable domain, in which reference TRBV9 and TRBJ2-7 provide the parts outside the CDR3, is DSGVTQTPKHLITATGQRVTLRCSPRSGDLSVYWYQQSLDQGLQFLIQYYNGEERAKGNILERFSAQQFPDLHSELNLSSLELGDSALYFCASSGQGEVGYEQYFGPGTRLTVT.

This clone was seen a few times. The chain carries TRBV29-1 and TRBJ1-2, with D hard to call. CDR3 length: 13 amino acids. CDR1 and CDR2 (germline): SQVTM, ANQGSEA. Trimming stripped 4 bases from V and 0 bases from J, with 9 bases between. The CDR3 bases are TGCAGCGTTGGCCACAGTGCTAACTATGGCTACACCTTC. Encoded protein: CSVGHSANYGYTF.

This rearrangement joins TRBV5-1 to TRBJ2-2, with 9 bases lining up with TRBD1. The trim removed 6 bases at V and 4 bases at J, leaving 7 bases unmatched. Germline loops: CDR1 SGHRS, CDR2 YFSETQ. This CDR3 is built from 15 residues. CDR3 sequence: CASKVTGGGTGELFF. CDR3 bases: TGCGCCAGCAAGGTTACAGGGGGCGGCACCGGGGAGCTGTTTTTT.

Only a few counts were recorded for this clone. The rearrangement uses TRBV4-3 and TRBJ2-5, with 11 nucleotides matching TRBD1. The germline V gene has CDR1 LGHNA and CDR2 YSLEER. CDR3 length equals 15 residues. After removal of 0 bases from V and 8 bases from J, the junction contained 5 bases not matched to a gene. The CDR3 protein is CASSQDRGQGVTQYF. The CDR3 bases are TGCGCCAGCAGCCAAGACCGGGGACAGGGGGTCACCCAGTACTTC.

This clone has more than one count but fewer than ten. The CDR3 bases are TGCGCCAGCAGCCGGGCAGGGTCGGGCACTGAAGCTTTCTTT. Translation: CASSRAGSGTEAFF. The chain links TRBV5-1 to TRBJ1-1; D perhaps matches TRBD1 (5 bases). The CDR3 is 14 residues long. Looked up from germline, CDR1 is SGHRS and CDR2 is YFSETQ. Trimming took off 4 bases at V and 4 bases at J, with 14 bases between the two ends.

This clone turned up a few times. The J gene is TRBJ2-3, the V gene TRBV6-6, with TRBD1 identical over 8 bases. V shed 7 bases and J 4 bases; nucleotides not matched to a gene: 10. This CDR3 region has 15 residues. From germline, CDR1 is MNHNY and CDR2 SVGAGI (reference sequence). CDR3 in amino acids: CASKLPGQVSDTQYF. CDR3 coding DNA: TGTGCCAGCAAGCTCCCGGGACAGGTATCAGATACGCAGTATTTT.

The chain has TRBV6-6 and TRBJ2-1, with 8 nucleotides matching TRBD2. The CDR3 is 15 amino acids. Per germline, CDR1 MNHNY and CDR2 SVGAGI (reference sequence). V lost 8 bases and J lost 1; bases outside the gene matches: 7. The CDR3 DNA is TGTGCCAGCCTTCCTGCGGGAGGTTCCTACAATGAGCAGTTCTTC. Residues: CASLPAGGSYNEQFF.

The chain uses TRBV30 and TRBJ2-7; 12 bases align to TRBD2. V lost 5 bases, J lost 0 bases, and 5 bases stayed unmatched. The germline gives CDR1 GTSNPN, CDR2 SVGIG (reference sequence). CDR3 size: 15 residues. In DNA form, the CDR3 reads TGTGCCTGGGGACTAGCGGGGAGCCGCTCCTACGAGCAGTACTTC. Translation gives CAWGLAGSRSYEQYF. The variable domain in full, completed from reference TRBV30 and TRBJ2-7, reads SQTIHQWPATLVQPVGSPLSLECTVEGTSNPNLYWYRQAAGRGLQLLFYSVGIGQISSEVPQNLSASRPQDRQFILSSKKLLLSDSGFYLCAWGLAGSRSYEQYFGPGTRLTVT.

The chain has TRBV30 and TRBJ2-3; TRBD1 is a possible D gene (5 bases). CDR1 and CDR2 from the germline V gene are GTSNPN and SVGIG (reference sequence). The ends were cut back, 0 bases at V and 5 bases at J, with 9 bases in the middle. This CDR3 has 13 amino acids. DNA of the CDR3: TGTGCCTGGAGTGTGGGGCCGGGAGATACGCAGTATTTT. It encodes CAWSVGPGDTQYF.